The clone carrying this T cell receptor (beta chain) was counted many times. Its antigen is still unknown. Unique molecular identifiers were incorporated when the TCRbeta library was constructed. Using its own MiXCR run on the PCR reads, TCRdb lists one record per CDR3 protein. The table includes about 200,000 distinct CDR3 sequences, 6.3% detected once. The sample comes from a study of T-cell reconstitution after alpha-beta-depleted transplantation in children. Study outcomes and limitations: The study reportedly traced alpha-beta T cells about two months after transplant to several hundred expanded graft clones. At the one-year point after transplant, T-cell counts and TCRbeta diversity were found to come mostly from T cells that had been newly produced.

Specimen: PBMCs, collected before TCRalphabeta/CD19-depleted stem cell transplant. The receptor comes from a girl under three years old with combined immunodeficiency, due to receive a stem cell transplant.

CDR3 region: CASSYREDDNYGYTF. The DNA for the CDR3 is TGTGCCAGCAGTTACCGGGAAGACGATAACTATGGCTACACCTTC. V gene TRBV6-2 or TRBV6-3 combines with J gene TRBJ1-2; the D is unclear. V was cut by 2 bases and J by 1 base, with 11 bases left in between. The germline V gene has CDR1 MNHEY and CDR2 SVGEGT. This CDR3 has 15 residues.